One and the same sample provided the 17 T cell receptor beta chains below, sequenced in a study of regulatory and conventional T cells in breast cancer. Each CDR3 protein gets one entry after TCRdb re-called the PCR reads with MiXCR. This table has about 180 distinct CDR3 sequences, about 19% appearing once. The sample was regulatory T cells from blood. The receptors were sampled from a female donor with breast cancer.

By share, this clonotype counts as hyperexpanded. CDR3 amino acids: CSGEGSSYEQYF. The CDR3 DNA reads TGCAGTGGGGAGGGTAGCTCCTACGAGCAGTACTTC. The chain combines TRBV20-1 with TRBJ2-7; 7 bases match TRBD2. From germline, CDR1 is DFQATT and CDR2 SNEGSKA (reference sequence). The CDR3 is 12 amino acids. V trimming: 7 bases; J trimming: 0 bases; junction bases outside the gene matches: 3.

This clonotype was detected only a few times. The chain couples TRBV5-5 to TRBJ1-2; TRBD1 might be the D (5 bases). The V end lost 2 bases, the J end lost 8 bases, and 10 bases lay between the germline ends. Germline V CDR1 and CDR2: SGHKS, YYEKEE (reference sequence). The CDR3 spans 12 residues. The CDR3 spells CASSFRWDGYTF. CDR3 DNA sequence: TGTGCCAGCAGCTTTAGGTGGGACGGCTACACCTTC.

This clonotype has a handful of counts. The chain joins TRBV4-3 to TRBJ2-1; unclear D gene. Trimming took 5 bases from V and 0 from J, leaving 8 bases between them. CDR1 is LGHNA, CDR2 YSLEER, per germline. CDR3 length: 14 amino acids. Written as DNA, the CDR3 is TGCGCCAGCAGCACCGTACGCTCCTACAATGAGCAGTTCTTC. It translates to CASSTVRSYNEQFF.

Judged by abundance, this clonotype is large. The V and J genes are TRBV27 and TRBJ2-6, with 10 bases lining up with TRBD1. The CDR3 loop spans 16 amino acids. V lost 4 bases, J lost 0 bases, and 0 bases stayed unmatched. The germline V gene encodes CDR1 MNHEY and CDR2 SMNVEV (reference sequence). In DNA form, the CDR3 reads TGTGCCAGCAGTTGGACAGGGGGCTCTGGGGCCAACGTCCTGACTTTC. This encodes CASSWTGGSGANVLTF. Variable domain in full (rest from reference TRBV27 and TRBJ2-6): EAQVTQNPRYLITVTGKKLTVTCSQNMNHEYMSWYRQDPGLGLRQIYYSMNVEVTDKGDVPEGYKVSRKEKRNFPLILESPSPNQTSLYFCASSWTGGSGANVLTFGAGSRLTVL.

This clonotype is large within its sample. The genes are TRBV4-1 and TRBJ1-6; D is perhaps TRBD1 (6 bases). The CDR3 is 16 residues long. Per the germline V gene, CDR1 is MGHRA and CDR2 is YSYEKL. V dropped 3 bases and J dropped 0 bases, with 9 bases sitting between them. CDR3 loop: CASSQDRSSYNSPLHF. CDR3 nucleotides: TGCGCCAGCAGCCAGGACAGAAGCTCCTATAATTCACCCCTCCACTTT.

This clonotype has a handful of counts. The chain employs TRBV11-2 and TRBJ2-3, with D perhaps TRBD2 (6 bases). The V gene's germline CDR1 is SGHAT and CDR2 FQNNGV. This CDR3 region has 14 residues. Trimming pared 4 bases from V and 4 bases from J, leaving 12 bases between. This CDR3 is CASSWGLRPDTQYF. The CDR3 DNA reads TGTGCCAGCAGCTGGGGACTGCGGCCAGATACGCAGTATTTT.

This clonotype is deemed large. This chain connects TRBV29-1 to TRBJ2-5; TRBD2 matches 7 bases. Germline V CDR1 and CDR2: SQVTM, ANQGSEA. The CDR3 has 13 residues. The CDR3 reads CGSLPGGQETQYF. The CDR3 bases are TGCGGCTCCCTCCCCGGGGGGCAAGAGACCCAGTACTTC. The variable domain in full, with the rest retrieved from reference TRBV29-1 and TRBJ2-5, is SAVISQKPSRDICQRGTSLTIQCQVDSQVTMMFWYRQQPGQSLTLIATANQGSEATYESGFVIDKFPISRPNLTFSTLTVSNMSPEDSSIYLCGSLPGGQETQYFGPGTRLLVL.

The chain combines TRBV6-1 with TRBJ1-3; unclear D gene. Trimming pared 5 bases from V and 0 bases from J, leaving 14 bases between. In germline, CDR1 is MNHNS, CDR2 SASEGT. This CDR3 has 16 amino acids. CDR3 DNA: TGTGCCAGCAGTACCGCTCCGGTAGGCTCTGGAAACACCATATATTTT. It codes for CASSTAPVGSGNTIYF.

For this clonotype: A read error is possible here, since a much larger clone lies one base away. The chain couples TRBV11-3 to TRBJ2-4; D ambiguous. Germline V gene sequence: CDR1 SGHNT, CDR2 YENEEA. The CDR3 length is 13 residues. This CDR3 is CAGSLDHSDIQYF. The CDR3 DNA sequence: TGTGCCGGCAGCTTAGATCACTCGGACATTCAGTACTTC.

In regard to this clonotype: This could be a read error, since a much larger clone is one nucleotide away. J is TRBJ2-7 and V is TRBV3-2; the DNA was not used to check the table's D call, TRBD2. TRBV3-2 is marked as a pseudogene. The CDR3 contains 19 residues. The CDR3 DNA sequence: TGTGCCAGCAGCCAAGATGCAGCGGGAGTTGAATCTTACTCCTACGAGCAGTACTTC. Amino acid sequence: CASSQDAAGVESYSYEQYF.

V usage is TRBV10-3 and J usage is TRBJ1-2; D remains ambiguous. The CDR3 totals 12 residues. V dropped 3 bases and J dropped 2 bases, with 4 bases sitting between them. Per germline, CDR1 ENHRY and CDR2 SYGVKD. The CDR3 coding sequence is TGTGCCATCAGTGACAGCAACTATGGCTACACCTTC. Encoded protein: CAISDSNYGYTF.

By its share, this clonotype is large. This rearrangement joins TRBV30 to TRBJ2-1; 16 bases fit TRBD2. The CDR3 is 19 amino acids. Trimming cost V 1 base and J 9 bases; bases outside gene matches: 15. The germline V gene encodes CDR1 GTSNPN and CDR2 SVGIG (reference sequence). CDR3 amino acids: CAWSAPGLAGGPFPFEQFF. CDR3 bases: TGTGCCTGGAGTGCCCCGGGACTAGCGGGAGGGCCCTTCCCTTTTGAGCAGTTCTTC.

Relative to its sample, this clonotype is hyperexpanded. This chain joins TRBV7-2 and TRBJ2-1; 7 positions match TRBD2. After removal of 0 bases from V and 9 bases from J, the junction contained 2 bases not matched to a gene. The CDR3 runs 13 residues. CDR1 is SGHTA, CDR2 FQGNSA, per germline. This chain's CDR3 is CASSLAAGIEQFF. Written as DNA, the CDR3 is TGTGCCAGCAGCTTAGCAGCGGGGATTGAGCAGTTCTTC.

This clonotype was seen more than once but under ten times. With a much larger clone just one base away, this may be a read error. J is TRBJ2-1 and V is TRBV29-1; D gene uncertain. CDR3 length: 14 amino acids. CDR1 is SQVTM, CDR2 ANQGSEA, per germline. The CDR3 region has the DNA TGCAGCGCTGAAGAGGTCCCAGGTCTGAATGAGCAGTTCTTC. This encodes CSAEEVPGLNEQFF.

This clonotype is classed as hyperexpanded (1% or more). This chain connects TRBV7-9 to TRBJ1-1; 8 bases are a match to TRBD1. V shed 7 bases, J shed 11 bases, and the junction held 9 bases outside the gene matches. The CDR3 length is 12 residues. Germline values: CDR1 SEHNR, CDR2 FQNEAQ (reference sequence). The CDR3 region has the DNA TGTGCCAGCACCTACGGACAGGGTGGCGCTTTCTTT. This translates into CASTYGQGGAFF.

With regard to this clonotype: Just one base apart from a much larger clone, this may be a read error. The V gene is TRBV6-2 or TRBV6-3, the J gene TRBJ2-2; D may be TRBD2 (6 bases). Germline CDR1 and CDR2: MNHEY and SVGEGT. This CDR3 spans 16 amino acids. CDR3 sequence reads: CASSYGPTRKTGGLFF. As DNA, the CDR3 is TGTGCCAGCAGTTACGGTCCCACCCGAAAGACCGGGGGGCTGTTTTTT.

By share of the sample, this clonotype is large. The V call is TRBV15, the J call TRBJ2-5, with TRBD2 as a possible D gene (6 bases). The V end lost 0 bases, the J end lost 7 bases, and 15 bases lay between the germline ends. From germline, CDR1 is LNHNV and CDR2 YYDKDF (reference sequence). The CDR3 consists of 15 residues. This CDR3 is CATSRDPSALATQYF. In DNA form, the CDR3 reads TGTGCCACCAGCAGAGATCCTAGCGCACTGGCGACCCAGTACTTC. The full variable domain, with the rest looked up from reference TRBV15 and TRBJ2-5, is DAMVIQNPRYQVTQFGKPVTLSCSQTLNHNVMYWYQQKSSQAPKLLFHYYDKDFNNEADTPDNFQSRRPNTSFCFLDIRSPGLGDTAMYLCATSRDPSALATQYFGPGTRLLVL.